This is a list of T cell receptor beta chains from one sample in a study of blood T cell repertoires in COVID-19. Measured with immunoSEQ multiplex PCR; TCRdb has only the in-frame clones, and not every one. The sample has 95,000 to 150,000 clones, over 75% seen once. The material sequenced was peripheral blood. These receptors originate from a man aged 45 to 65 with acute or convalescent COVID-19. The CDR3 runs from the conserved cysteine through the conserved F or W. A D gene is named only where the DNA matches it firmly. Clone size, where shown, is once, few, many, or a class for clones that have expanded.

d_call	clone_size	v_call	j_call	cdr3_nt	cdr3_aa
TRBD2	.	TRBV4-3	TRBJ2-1	TGCGCCAGCAGCCAGACTAGCGTTGATGAGCAGTTCTTC	CASSQTSVDEQFF
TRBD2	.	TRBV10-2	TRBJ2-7	TGCGCCAGCAGTGCCGGGACTAGCGTGTCCTACGAGCAGTACTTC	CASSAGTSVSYEQYF
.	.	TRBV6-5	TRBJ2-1	TGTGCCAGCAGTTACTCGAACAACCTCGGGGAGCAGTTCTTC	CASSYSNNLGEQFF
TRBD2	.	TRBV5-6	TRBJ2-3	TGTGCCAGCAGCTTGGGACTAGCGGGAGTCGTGACAGATACGCAGTATTTT	CASSLGLAGVVTDTQYF
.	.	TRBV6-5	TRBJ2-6	TGTGCCACCCTAGGACCAGGGGCCCCTTTGACTTTC	CATLGPGAPLTF
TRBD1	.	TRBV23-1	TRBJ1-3	TGCGCCAGCAGTCAATCGAGGGGGCCTGGAAACACCATATATTTT	CASSQSRGPGNTIYF
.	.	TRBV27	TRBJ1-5	TGTGCCAGCAGTTTATCTGGGGCCCCTCGTCAGCCCCAGCATTTT	CASSLSGAPRQPQHF
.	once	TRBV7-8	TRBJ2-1	TGTGCCAGCAGCGTAGGATTCAGCGGGCCGTACAATGAGCAGTTCTTC	CASSVGFSGPYNEQFF
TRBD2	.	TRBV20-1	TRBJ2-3	TGCAGTGCTAGTAAGGCGCTAGCGGGGGACAGTAGCACAGATACGCAGTATTTT	CSASKALAGDSSTDTQYF
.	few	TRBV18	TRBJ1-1	TGTGCCAGCTCCCGCGGCCAGTCGGGAAGTACTGAAGCTTTCTTT	CASSRGQSGSTEAFF
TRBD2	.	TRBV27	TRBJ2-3	TGTGCCAGCAGTTCAGGGACTAGCGGGGGGGCTAGCACAGATACGCAGTATTTT	CASSSGTSGGASTDTQYF
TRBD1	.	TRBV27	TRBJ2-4	TGTGCCAGCAGTTACGGACAGGGCCTTAATAAACGCAAAAACATTCAGTACTTC	CASSYGQGLNKRKNIQYF
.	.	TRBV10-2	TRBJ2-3	TGCGCCAGCAGCCGAGATACGCAGTATTTT	CASSRDTQYF
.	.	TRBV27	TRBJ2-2	TGTGCCAGCAGTTTATCCCCCTCAGGGCTCGGCACCGGGGAGCTGTTTTTT	CASSLSPSGLGTGELFF